This passage covers 7 T cell receptor beta chains from one sample sequenced in a study of blood T cell repertoires in COVID-19. Assay: immunoSEQ multiplex PCR; the TCRdb copy retains only in-frame clones and omits some. Among over 150,000 clones listed, 70% to 90% were seen once. Sequenced material: peripheral blood. These receptors came from a man in his fifties or sixties with COVID-19, enrolled during active disease.

The chain joins TRBV19 to TRBJ1-2, with D possibly matching TRBD1 (5 bases). CDR1 and CDR2 from the germline V gene are LNHDA and SQIVND (reference sequence). The V gene lost 5 bases and the J gene lost 0 bases, with 13 bases spanning the gap. The CDR3 extends over 15 amino acids. CDR3 bases: TGTGCCAGTAGTTCTACAGGAACACCTAACTATGGCTACACCTTC. Amino acid sequence: CASSSTGTPNYGYTF.

The chain joins TRBV12-3 or TRBV12-4 to TRBJ1-1; no definite D call. Trimming pared 6 bases from V and 3 bases from J, leaving 11 bases between. The CDR3 is 13 amino acids. The CDR3 nucleotides read TGTGCCAGCAGGTCACCTCGGGACACTGAAGCTTTCTTT. Translation gives CASRSPRDTEAFF.

This clone was recorded once. The gene calls are TRBV19 and TRBJ1-1, with a possible D match to TRBD1 (5 bases). This CDR3 contains 13 residues. The V gene's germline CDR1 is LNHDA and CDR2 SQIVND (reference sequence). Between the trimmed V and J ends, which lost 10 bases and 1 base, there was a span of 13 bases. Here the CDR3 reads CATSDIGNTEAFF. CDR3 coding DNA: TGTGCCACCTCGGACATAGGGAACACTGAAGCTTTCTTT.

The rearrangement links TRBV7-3 to TRBJ1-1, with a tentative D call TRBD1 (6 bases). The CDR3 totals 13 residues. Between the trimmed V and J ends, which lost 1 base and 9 bases, there was a span of 12 bases. Germline V gives CDR1 SGHTA, CDR2 FQGTGA. The CDR3 DNA reads TGTGCCAGCAGCTTAAACCAGGGGTGGCAAGCTTTCTTT. It specifies CASSLNQGWQAFF.

V and J are TRBV19 and TRBJ1-5; D ambiguous. Trimming took 0 bases from V and 9 from J, leaving 9 bases between them. The CDR3 extends over 13 amino acids. The germline gives CDR1 LNHDA, CDR2 SQIVND (reference sequence). The CDR3 nucleotides are TGTGCCAGTAGTATAGATCTATCAGGGCCCCAGCATTTT. Translation: CASSIDLSGPQHF.

This clone has only one observation. V gene TRBV14 combines with J gene TRBJ1-2; D unresolved. Trimming removed 3 bases at V and 4 bases at J, with 15 bases between. CDR3 length: 15 amino acids. Germline V gene lookup returns CDR1 SGHDN and CDR2 FVKESK. DNA of the CDR3: TGTGCCAGCAGCCAGAACACGGCACCGGGCTATGGCTACACCTTC. As protein: CASSQNTAPGYGYTF.

The chain employs TRBV4-3 and TRBJ2-7, with 11 bases fitting TRBD1. The CDR3 is 16 residues long. After removal of 4 bases from V and 3 bases from J, the junction contained 8 bases not matched to a gene. CDR1 is LGHNA and CDR2 is YSLEER in the germline V gene. CDR3 in amino acids: CASSLFTGTGGYEQYF. As DNA, the CDR3 is TGCGCCAGCAGCCTCTTTACCGGGACAGGGGGCTACGAGCAGTACTTC.